This TCR beta chain was identified in a study of T cells in Graves' hyperthyroidism and ophthalmopathy. CDR3 length equals 15 residues. Germline CDR1 reads SGHAT; CDR2 reads FQNNGV. After removal of 7 bases from V and 1 base from J, the junction contained 10 bases not matched to a gene. Absence of ophthalmopathy progression within 18 months defined stable Graves' hyperthyroidism. This clonotype was counted between two and nine times. Amplification of TCR beta CDR3 regions used RNA as the template. The HTBI primer set drove a first-round RT-PCR of the TCR CDR3. TCRdb independently ran MiXCR on the multiplex PCR reads; one entry per CDR3 protein. Of about 840,000 distinct CDR3 sequences listed, 35% to 45% were seen once; the top ten hold over 8%.

This TCR was recovered from a man aged 18 to 30 with Graves' hyperthyroidism. Sequencing was done on a sample of blood. V and J are TRBV11-2 and TRBJ2-7; 7 positions agree with TRBD1. Here the CDR3 reads CASNHWTGRSYEQYF. Written as DNA, the CDR3 is TGTGCCAGCAACCATTGGACAGGACGATCCTACGAGCAGTACTTC.